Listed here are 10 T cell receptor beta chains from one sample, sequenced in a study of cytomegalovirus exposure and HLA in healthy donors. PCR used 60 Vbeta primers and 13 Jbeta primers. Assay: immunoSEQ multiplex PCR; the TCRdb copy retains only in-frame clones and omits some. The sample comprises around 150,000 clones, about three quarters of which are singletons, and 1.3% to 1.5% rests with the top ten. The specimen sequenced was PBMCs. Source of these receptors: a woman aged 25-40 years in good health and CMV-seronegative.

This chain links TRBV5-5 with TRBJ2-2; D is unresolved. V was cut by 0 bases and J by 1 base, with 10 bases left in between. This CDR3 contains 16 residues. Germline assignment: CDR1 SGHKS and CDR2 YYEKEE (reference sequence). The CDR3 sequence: CASSLGQRMNTGELFF. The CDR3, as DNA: TGTGCCAGCAGCTTGGGGCAGAGGATGAACACCGGGGAGCTGTTTTTT.

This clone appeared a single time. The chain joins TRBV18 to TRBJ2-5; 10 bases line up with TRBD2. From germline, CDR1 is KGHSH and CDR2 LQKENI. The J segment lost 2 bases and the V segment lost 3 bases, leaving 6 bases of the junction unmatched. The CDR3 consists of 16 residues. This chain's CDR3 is CASSPPSSGGQETQYF. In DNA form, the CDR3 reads TGTGCCAGCTCACCTCCTTCTAGCGGGGGACAAGAGACCCAGTACTTC.

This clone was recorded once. The CDR3 bases are TGTGCCAGCAGCATCAGGGACAGCCCCGACGGTAGTTCACCCCTCCACTTT. As protein: CASSIRDSPDGSSPLHF. The V and J genes are TRBV7-2 and TRBJ1-6; 7 bases match TRBD1. CDR3 length: 17 amino acids. The V and J ends lost 5 bases and 9 bases, in that order; junction bases with no gene match: 16. Germline values: CDR1 SGHTA, CDR2 FQGNSA.

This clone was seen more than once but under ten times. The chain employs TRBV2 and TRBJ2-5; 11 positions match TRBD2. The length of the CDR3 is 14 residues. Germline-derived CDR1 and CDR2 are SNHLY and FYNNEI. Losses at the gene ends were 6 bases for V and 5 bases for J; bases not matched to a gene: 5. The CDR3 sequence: CASSYSGGEETQYF. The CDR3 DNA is TGTGCCAGCAGCTATAGCGGGGGGGAGGAGACCCAGTACTTC.

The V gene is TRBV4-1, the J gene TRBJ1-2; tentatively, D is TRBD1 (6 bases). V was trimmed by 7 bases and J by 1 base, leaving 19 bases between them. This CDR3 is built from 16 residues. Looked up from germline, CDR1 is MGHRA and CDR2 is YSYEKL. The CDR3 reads CASKGKTGRGNYGYTF. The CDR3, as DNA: TGCGCCAGCAAAGGTAAGACAGGCCGAGGTAACTATGGCTACACCTTC.

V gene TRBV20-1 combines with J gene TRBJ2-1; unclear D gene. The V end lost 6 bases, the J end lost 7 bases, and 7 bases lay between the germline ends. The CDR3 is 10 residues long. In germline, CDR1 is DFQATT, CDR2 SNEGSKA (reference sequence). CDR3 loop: CSASENEQFF. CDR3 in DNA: TGCAGTGCGTCCGAGAATGAGCAGTTCTTC.

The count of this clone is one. CDR3 DNA sequence: TGTGCCAGTAGGTGGGGGGACAGGGGAACTGAAGCTTTCTTT. This gives the protein CASRWGDRGTEAFF. This chain links TRBV6-5 with TRBJ1-1, with 10 nucleotides matching TRBD1. Germline V lookup: CDR1 MNHEY, CDR2 SVGAGI. The CDR3 has 14 residues. Losses at the gene ends were 9 bases for V and 5 bases for J; bases not matched to a gene: 9.

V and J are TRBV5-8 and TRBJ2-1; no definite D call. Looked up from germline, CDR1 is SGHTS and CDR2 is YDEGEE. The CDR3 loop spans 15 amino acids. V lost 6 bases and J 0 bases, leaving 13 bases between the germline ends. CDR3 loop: CASILNQRSYNEQFF. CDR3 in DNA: TGTGCCAGCATCCTGAACCAGCGCTCCTACAATGAGCAGTTCTTC.

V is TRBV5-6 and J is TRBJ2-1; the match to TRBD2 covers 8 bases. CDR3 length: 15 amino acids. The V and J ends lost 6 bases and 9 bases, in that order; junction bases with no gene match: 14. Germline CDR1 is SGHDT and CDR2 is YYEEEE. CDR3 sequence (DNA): TGTGCCAGCACCCCCTCCAGCGGGGGCGGGGGTGAGCAGTTCTTC. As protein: CASTPSSGGGGEQFF.

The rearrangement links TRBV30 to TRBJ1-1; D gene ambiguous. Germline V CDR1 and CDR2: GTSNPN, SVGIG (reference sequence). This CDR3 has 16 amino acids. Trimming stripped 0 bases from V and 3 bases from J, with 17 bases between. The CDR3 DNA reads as TGTGCCTGGAGTGTATGGGGTGAGGGTCGGGACACTGAAGCTTTCTTT. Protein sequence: CAWSVWGEGRDTEAFF.